The 31 T cell receptor beta chains below come from one sample, sequenced in a study of T-cell memory formation after mild COVID-19. MiXCR, applied by TCRdb to the 5' RACE reads, yields one record per CDR3 protein. The table lists 430,000 or so distinct CDR3 sequences, 20% to 25% of them singletons. The sequencing sample was made of PBMCs or a T cell subset sorted from them (not recorded which). The receptors were gathered from an adult woman who had mild COVID-19 (a few samples of this study predate the infection). Cell type and time point are not known.

The J gene is TRBJ1-5, the V gene TRBV12-3 or TRBV12-4, with 10 bases aligning to TRBD1. V trimming: 1 base; J trimming: 7 bases; junction bases outside the gene matches: 1. This CDR3 has 14 residues. The CDR3 bases are TGTGCCAGCAGTTTAGAGACAGGGGGCCAGCCCCAGCATTTT. This translates into CASSLETGGQPQHF.

This clonotype was counted only a few times. The chain couples TRBV12-3 or TRBV12-4 to TRBJ2-5; no firm D call. The CDR3 contains 11 residues. Trimming removed 5 bases from V and 4 bases from J, with 5 bases in between. CDR3 coding DNA: TGTGCCAGCAGTACAGCAGAGACCCAGTACTTC. It encodes CASSTAETQYF.

This clonotype has just a few counts. This sequence joins TRBV25-1 and TRBJ2-1; D not resolved. The ends were cut back, 3 bases at V and 8 bases at J, with 8 bases in the middle. CDR3 length: 12 amino acids. Germline assignment: CDR1 MGHDK and CDR2 SYGVNS. The CDR3 loop reads CASSDRTDEQFF. The CDR3 region has the DNA TGTGCCAGCAGTGATAGGACGGATGAGCAGTTCTTC.

In this sample, this clonotype turned up a few times. V gene TRBV4-2 combines with J gene TRBJ2-4; 7 bases fit TRBD2. Germline CDR1 is LGHNA and CDR2 is YNFKEQ. The CDR3 extends over 14 amino acids. The J segment lost 7 bases and the V segment lost 4 bases, leaving 7 bases of the junction unmatched. The CDR3 nucleotides are TGTGCCAGCAGCCGGGAGGGCCCCCCCAACATTCAGTACTTC. Translating gives CASSREGPPNIQYF.

This chain joins TRBV12-3 or TRBV12-4 and TRBJ2-1; the match to TRBD2 covers 7 bases. Trimming cost V 3 bases and J 9 bases; bases outside gene matches: 11. The CDR3 covers 15 residues. The CDR3 DNA reads TGTGCCAGCAGTTTTGGAGGCGGGAGCCCGGGTGAGCAGTTCTTC. Encoded protein: CASSFGGGSPGEQFF.

This clonotype was counted a few times. V usage is TRBV5-1 and J usage is TRBJ2-2; no clear D. Germline CDR1 SGHRS, CDR2 YFSETQ. The CDR3 is 13 amino acids. Trimming cost V 3 bases and J 5 bases, with 8 bases left between them. The CDR3 DNA reads as TGCGCCAGCAGCTGGGAAAATACCGGGGAGCTGTTTTTT. Its protein product is CASSWENTGELFF.

This chain joins TRBV4-3 and TRBJ1-4; 11 bases fit TRBD1. Germline V gives CDR1 LGHNA, CDR2 YSLEER. This CDR3 spans 15 amino acids. V shed 4 bases and J 7 bases; nucleotides not matched to a gene: 5. CDR3 protein: CASSRGQGASEKLFF. The CDR3 DNA reads TGCGCCAGCAGCCGAGGACAGGGGGCGAGTGAAAAACTGTTTTTT.

The sample holds one count of this clonotype. The chain joins TRBV12-3 or TRBV12-4 to TRBJ1-5; D is ambiguous. The CDR3 is 15 amino acids. Trimming shortened V by 6 bases and J by 4 bases, and 16 bases separated the two germline ends. CDR3 sequence reads: CASRARENPNQPQHF. The CDR3 DNA reads TGTGCCAGCAGAGCCCGAGAGAATCCGAATCAGCCCCAGCATTTT.

The chain couples TRBV4-1 to TRBJ1-4; perhaps TRBD1 as D (6 bases). V was pared by 4 bases and J by 7 bases, with 16 bases between. The germline V gene encodes CDR1 MGHRA and CDR2 YSYEKL. There are 15 residues in the CDR3. The CDR3 bases are TGCGCCAGCAGCCCTCCGGGGGGGGCTGGTGAAAAACTGTTTTTT. This encodes CASSPPGGAGEKLFF.

This chain connects TRBV5-4 to TRBJ2-5; 8 nucleotides match TRBD1. CDR1 SGHNT and CDR2 YYREEE come from the germline V gene (reference sequence). This CDR3 contains 13 residues. With V trimmed by 3 bases and J by 5 bases, 3 bases remained unmatched. The CDR3 here is CASSSTGDETQYF. As DNA, the CDR3 is TGTGCCAGCAGCTCGACAGGGGATGAGACCCAGTACTTC.

This clonotype was seen many times. The rearrangement links TRBV20-1 to TRBJ2-7; TRBD2 matches at 8 bases. Unmatched junction bases numbered 4, after V lost 3 bases and J lost 3 bases. The germline V gene has CDR1 DFQATT and CDR2 SNEGSKA (reference sequence). The CDR3 is 13 amino acids. CDR3: CSARETSDYEQYF. The CDR3 DNA follows: TGCAGTGCTAGGGAGACTAGCGACTACGAGCAGTACTTC.

This clonotype was seen a handful of times. The chain combines TRBV9 with TRBJ2-5; 8 nucleotides match TRBD2. From germline, CDR1 is SGDLS and CDR2 YYNGEE. This CDR3 is 15 amino acids long. J was trimmed by 1 base and V by 0 bases; bases with no gene match: 2. The CDR3 coding sequence is TGTGCCAGCAGCGTAGGCGGGGGGACCCAAGAGACCCAGTACTTC. As protein: CASSVGGGTQETQYF.

The table lists this clonotype with many counts. The chain employs TRBV5-1 and TRBJ1-1, with D unresolved. The CDR3 length is 14 residues. Germline V lookup: CDR1 SGHRS, CDR2 YFSETQ. Trimming cost V 2 bases and J 0 bases, with 8 bases left between them. CDR3: CASSLSGMNTEAFF. The CDR3 DNA sequence: TGCGCCAGCAGCTTAAGCGGCATGAACACTGAAGCTTTCTTT. The complete variable domain, with remaining parts taken from reference TRBV5-1 and TRBJ1-1, reads KAGVTQTPRYLIKTRGQQVTLSCSPISGHRSVSWYQQTPGQGLQFLFEYFSETQRNKGNFPGRFSGRQFSNSRSEMNVSTLELGDSALYLCASSLSGMNTEAFFGQGTRLTVV.

This clonotype has only a few counts. The V and J genes are TRBV7-2 and TRBJ2-3; perhaps D is TRBD1 or TRBD2 (5 bases each). The germline V gene encodes CDR1 SGHTA and CDR2 FQGNSA. The CDR3 runs to 16 residues. V shed 3 bases and J shed 0 bases, with 13 bases lying between them. CDR3 coding DNA: TGTGCCAGCAGCTTGCCGGGGCCGTTTAGCACAGATACGCAGTATTTT. Translated: CASSLPGPFSTDTQYF.

The J gene is TRBJ2-1, the V gene TRBV6-1; 15 positions match TRBD2. Germline CDR1 MNHNS, CDR2 SASEGT. This CDR3 is built from 15 residues. V lost 6 bases to trimming and J lost 8 bases; unmatched junction nucleotides: 5. The CDR3 nucleotides read TGTGCCAGCAGGCGGACTAGCGGGAGGGGCGATGAGCAGTTCTTC. Protein sequence: CASRRTSGRGDEQFF.

The chain uses TRBV5-4 and TRBJ2-5; TRBD2 matches at 9 bases. The length of the CDR3 is 15 residues. After removal of 1 base from V and 4 bases from J, the junction contained 5 bases not matched to a gene. Germline V CDR1 and CDR2: SGHNT, YYREEE (reference sequence). The CDR3 bases are TGTGCCAGCAGCTTGCCGCTAGCGGGGTCAGAGACCCAGTACTTC. Translating it yields CASSLPLAGSETQYF. Drawing the rest from reference TRBV5-4 and TRBJ2-5, the complete variable domain is ETGVTQSPTHLIKTRGQQVTLRCSSQSGHNTVSWYQQALGQGPQFIFQYYREEENGRGNFPPRFSGLQFPNYSSELNVNALELDDSALYLCASSLPLAGSETQYFGPGTRLLVL.

This clonotype turned up a few times. CDR3 protein: CASSFSPGDPYGYTF. The CDR3 DNA is TGTGCCAGCAGTTTTAGTCCAGGGGACCCCTATGGCTACACCTTC. This chain connects TRBV12-3 or TRBV12-4 to TRBJ1-2, with a weak D call TRBD1 (6 bases). Trimming took 3 bases from V and 4 from J, leaving 15 bases between them. The length of the CDR3 is 15 residues.

The table lists this clonotype with a few counts. The J gene is TRBJ2-4, the V gene TRBV4-2; TRBD2 agrees at 9 bases. V trimming: 1 base; J trimming: 4 bases; junction bases outside the gene matches: 11. The CDR3 length is 18 residues. Germline-derived CDR1 and CDR2 are LGHNA and YNFKEQ. This CDR3 reads CASSQVSGQRGDKNIQYF. The DNA for the CDR3 is TGTGCCAGCAGCCAAGTTTCGGGCCAGCGGGGGGATAAAAACATTCAGTACTTC.

V is TRBV29-1 and J is TRBJ2-3, with TRBD1 matching 7 bases. The germline CDR1 and CDR2 sequences are SQVTM and ANQGSEA. The CDR3 is made up of 11 amino acids. Germline trimming cut 5 bases from V and 8 bases from J; bases unmatched to any gene: 4. This chain's CDR3 is CSVPGGSTQYF. CDR3 in DNA: TGCAGCGTTCCAGGGGGTTCTACGCAGTATTTT.

This clonotype was picked up many times. The chain recombines TRBV12-3 or TRBV12-4 with TRBJ2-7; D gene unclear. The CDR3 is 11 residues long. The germline V and J ends were trimmed by 6 bases and 6 bases, with 9 bases remaining between them. This CDR3 is CASSLLGEQYF. The CDR3 region has the DNA TGTGCCAGCAGCTTGTTAGGCGAGCAGTACTTC.

This clonotype has only a few counts. This sequence joins TRBV4-2 and TRBJ2-5; D gene uncertain. CDR3 length equals 14 residues. Per germline, CDR1 LGHNA and CDR2 YNFKEQ. The V end lost 1 base, the J end lost 2 bases, and 8 bases lay between the germline ends. The CDR3 coding sequence is TGTGCCAGCAGCCAAGCGGCAATGCAAGAGACCCAGTACTTC. This translates into CASSQAAMQETQYF.

This chain joins TRBV20-1 and TRBJ2-4, with TRBD2 matching 13 bases. Germline V gene sequence: CDR1 DFQATT, CDR2 SNEGSKA (reference sequence). J was trimmed by 8 bases and V by 6 bases; bases with no gene match: 7. This CDR3 has 14 residues. The CDR3: CSARLAGGQDIQYF. In nucleotides, the CDR3 is TGCAGTGCCCGACTAGCGGGAGGTCAGGACATTCAGTACTTC.

The rearrangement joins TRBV7-7 to TRBJ2-5; 12 nucleotides line up with TRBD2. The CDR3 is made up of 15 amino acids. V was clipped by 5 bases and J by 4 bases; unmatched bases: 5. The V gene's germline CDR1 is SSHAT and CDR2 FNYEAQ (reference sequence). The CDR3 region has the DNA TGTGCCAGCAGCATTGCACTAGCGGGGGGAGAGACCCAGTACTTC. Residues: CASSIALAGGETQYF.

Only a few counts were recorded for this clonotype. This rearrangement joins TRBV18 to TRBJ2-7; 9 bases match TRBD1. Unmatched junction bases numbered 4, after V lost 0 bases and J lost 1 base. Germline CDR1 and CDR2: KGHSH and LQKENI. This CDR3 has 16 residues. The CDR3 loop reads CASSPPNRGLSYEQYF. CDR3 coding DNA: TGTGCCAGCTCACCACCGAACAGGGGGCTATCCTACGAGCAGTACTTC. Looking up the rest from reference TRBV18 and TRBJ2-7 gives the full variable domain: NAGVMQNPRHLVRRRGQEARLRCSPMKGHSHVYWYRQLPEEGLKFMVYLQKENIIDESGMPKERFSAEFPKEGPSILRIQQVVRGDSAAYFCASSPPNRGLSYEQYFGPGTRLTVT.

The table lists this clonotype with a few counts. The chain combines TRBV7-6 with TRBJ2-3, with 7 bases that match TRBD2. CDR1 SGHVS and CDR2 FNYEAQ come from the germline V gene. The CDR3 is 15 residues long. The trim removed 6 bases at V and 4 bases at J, leaving 10 bases unmatched. The CDR3 DNA reads TGTGCCAGCAGTAGGACTAGTTCGTTCGCAGATACGCAGTATTTT. Encoded protein: CASSRTSSFADTQYF. Variable domain in full (rest from reference TRBV7-6 and TRBJ2-3): GAGVSQSPRYKVTKRGQDVALRCDPISGHVSLYWYRQALGQGPEFLTYFNYEAQQDKSGLPNDRFSAERPEGSISTLTIQRTEQRDSAMYRCASSRTSSFADTQYFGPGTRLTVL.

The chain combines TRBV5-1 with TRBJ1-1, with D hard to call. This CDR3 has 15 amino acids. V was trimmed by 2 bases and J by 1 base, leaving 12 bases between them. Germline CDR1 reads SGHRS; CDR2 reads YFSETQ. DNA of the CDR3: TGCGCCAGCAGCTTCTCAGGACGGACGAACACTGAAGCTTTCTTT. Protein sequence: CASSFSGRTNTEAFF.

This chain uses TRBV2 with TRBJ2-1, with 11 bases fitting TRBD2. CDR3 length: 15 amino acids. Trimming cost V 6 bases and J 10 bases; bases outside gene matches: 11. Germline-derived CDR1 and CDR2 are SNHLY and FYNNEI. The CDR3, as DNA: TGTGCCAGCAGCCTCCGCACTAGCGGGGGAACCGAGCAGTTCTTC. As protein: CASSLRTSGGTEQFF.

The rearrangement links TRBV18 to TRBJ2-7; 10 bases match TRBD1. The junction had 2 bases not matched to a gene; V was cut back by 3 bases and J by 6 bases. CDR3 length: 13 residues. Germline-derived CDR1 and CDR2 are KGHSH and LQKENI. CDR3 sequence: CASSPGQGSEQYF. The CDR3 DNA reads TGTGCCAGCTCACCGGGACAGGGGAGCGAGCAGTACTTC.

This rearrangement joins TRBV9 to TRBJ1-2; D unresolved. V was shortened by 2 bases and J by 2 bases, with 7 bases between the two germline ends. The germline V gene has CDR1 SGDLS and CDR2 YYNGEE. The CDR3 runs 13 residues. CDR3 in amino acids: CASSVRVNYGYTF. The CDR3 coding sequence is TGTGCCAGCAGCGTGAGGGTGAACTATGGCTACACCTTC.

This chain joins TRBV6-5 and TRBJ1-3; no clear D gene. V lost 8 bases and J lost 4, with 12 bases in between. There are 13 residues in the CDR3. CDR1 is MNHEY and CDR2 is SVGAGI in the germline V gene. The CDR3 region is CASRNPLGNTIYF. The CDR3 nucleotides read TGTGCCAGCCGGAACCCCCTGGGAAACACCATATATTTT.

The chain's CDR3 is CASKQGDRDGYTF. The CDR3 DNA reads as TGTGCCAGTAAACAGGGGGATAGGGATGGCTACACCTTC. The chain uses TRBV6-5 and TRBJ1-2; 8 bases are shared with TRBD1. The CDR3 is 13 amino acids. In germline, CDR1 is MNHEY, CDR2 SVGAGI. V lost 9 bases and J lost 6; bases outside the gene matches: 9.